The entry below describes one T cell receptor beta chain. The source of the sample is a study of Ad26.COV2.S vaccination and SARS-CoV-2 variants. Treatment indicated: about 20 received Ad26.COV2.S at low or high dose, single or two shots; roughly five received placebo; per-sample allocation not given. Samples were taken on day 63 after the first vaccine or placebo injection. CDR1 is MNHEY and CDR2 is SVGAGI in the germline V gene. The CDR3 has 13 amino acids. Unmatched junction bases numbered 6, after V lost 4 bases and J lost 7 bases. Method: immunoSEQ multiplex PCR; TCRdb's copy keeps in-frame clones and lacks some. The table has under 500,000 clones, around 92% seen once.

V gene TRBV6-5 combines with J gene TRBJ1-1, with TRBD1 matching over 7 bases. The sequence was obtained from a person aged 18-60 years who received the Ad26.COV2.S COVID-19 vaccine or a placebo. The source was peripheral blood, collected in a trial of Ad26.COV2.S vaccine versus placebo. The CDR3 nucleotides read TGTGCCAGCAGTTTAGGGGGCCCGGGTGAAGCTTTCTTT. Amino acid sequence: CASSLGGPGEAFF.